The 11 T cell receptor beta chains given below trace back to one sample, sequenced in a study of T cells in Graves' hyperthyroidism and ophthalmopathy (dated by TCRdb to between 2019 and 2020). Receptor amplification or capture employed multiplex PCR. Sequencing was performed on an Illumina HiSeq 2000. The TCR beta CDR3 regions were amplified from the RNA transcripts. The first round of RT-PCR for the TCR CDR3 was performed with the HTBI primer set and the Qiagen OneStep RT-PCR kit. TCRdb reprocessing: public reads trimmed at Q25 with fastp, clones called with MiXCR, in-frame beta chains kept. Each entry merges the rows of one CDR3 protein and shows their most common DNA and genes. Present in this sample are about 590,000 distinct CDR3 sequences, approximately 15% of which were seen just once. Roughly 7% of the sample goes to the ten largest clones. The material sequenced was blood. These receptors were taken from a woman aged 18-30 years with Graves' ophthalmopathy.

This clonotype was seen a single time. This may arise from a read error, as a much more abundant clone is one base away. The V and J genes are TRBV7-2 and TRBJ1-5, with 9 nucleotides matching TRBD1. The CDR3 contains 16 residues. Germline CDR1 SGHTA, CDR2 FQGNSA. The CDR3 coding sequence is TGTGCCGGCAGCTTAGCTACCGGGACAGGGTCTCAGCCCCAGCATTTT. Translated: CAGSLATGTGSQPQHF. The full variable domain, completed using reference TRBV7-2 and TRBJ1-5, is GAGVSQSPSNKVTEKGKDVELRCDPISGHTALYWYRQSLGQGLEFLIYFQGNSAPDKSGLPSDRFSAERTGGSVSTLTIQRTQQEDSAVYLCAGSLATGTGSQPQHFGDGTRLSIL.

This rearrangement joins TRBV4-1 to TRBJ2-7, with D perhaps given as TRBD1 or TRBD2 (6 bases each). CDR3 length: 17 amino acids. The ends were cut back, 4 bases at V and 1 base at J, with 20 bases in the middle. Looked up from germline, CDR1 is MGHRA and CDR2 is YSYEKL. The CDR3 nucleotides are TGCGCCAGCAGCCCAGAGCCGGGGGCGCCTGGGTCCTACGAGCAGTACTTC. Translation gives CASSPEPGAPGSYEQYF.

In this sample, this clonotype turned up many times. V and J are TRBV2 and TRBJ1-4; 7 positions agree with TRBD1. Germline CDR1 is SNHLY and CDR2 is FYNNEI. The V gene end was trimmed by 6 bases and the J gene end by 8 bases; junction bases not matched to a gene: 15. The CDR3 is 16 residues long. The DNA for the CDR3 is TGTGCCAGCAGGGCGACAGGGTACATCACGGGGGAAAAACTGTTTTTT. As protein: CASRATGYITGEKLFF.

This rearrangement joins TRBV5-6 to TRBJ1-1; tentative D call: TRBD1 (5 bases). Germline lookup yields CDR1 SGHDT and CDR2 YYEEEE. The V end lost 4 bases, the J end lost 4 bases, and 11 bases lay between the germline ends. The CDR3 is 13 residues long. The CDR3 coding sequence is TGTGCCAGCAGCCGGGGGATGAGCACTGAAGCTTTCTTT. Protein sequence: CASSRGMSTEAFF.

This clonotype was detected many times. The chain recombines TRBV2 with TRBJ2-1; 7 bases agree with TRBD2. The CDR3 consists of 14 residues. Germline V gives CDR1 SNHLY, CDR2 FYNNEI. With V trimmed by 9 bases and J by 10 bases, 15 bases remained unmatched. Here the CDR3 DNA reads TGTGCCAGAGCCGTCCGGGAGGCCTCCCAAGAGCAGTTCTTC. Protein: CARAVREASQEQFF.

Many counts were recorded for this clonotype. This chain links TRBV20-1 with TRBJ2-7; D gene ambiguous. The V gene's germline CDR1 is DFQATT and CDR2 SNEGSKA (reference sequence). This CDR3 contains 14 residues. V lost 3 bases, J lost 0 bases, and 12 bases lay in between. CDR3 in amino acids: CSASSWSSSYEQYF. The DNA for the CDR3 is TGCAGTGCTAGTTCGTGGTCAAGCTCCTACGAGCAGTACTTC.

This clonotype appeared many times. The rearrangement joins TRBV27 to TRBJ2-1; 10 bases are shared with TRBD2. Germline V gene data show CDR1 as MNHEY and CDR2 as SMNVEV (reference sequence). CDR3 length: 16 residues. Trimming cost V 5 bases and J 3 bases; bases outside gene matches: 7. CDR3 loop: CASSTQTSGNYNEQFF. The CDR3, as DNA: TGTGCCAGCAGTACGCAAACTAGCGGGAACTACAATGAGCAGTTCTTC.

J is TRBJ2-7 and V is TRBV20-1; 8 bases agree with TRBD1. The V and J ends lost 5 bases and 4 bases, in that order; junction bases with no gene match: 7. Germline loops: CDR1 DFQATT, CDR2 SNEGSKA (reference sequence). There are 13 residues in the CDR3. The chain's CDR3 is CSAAGTGWYEQYF. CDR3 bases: TGCAGTGCTGCCGGGACAGGTTGGTACGAGCAGTACTTC.

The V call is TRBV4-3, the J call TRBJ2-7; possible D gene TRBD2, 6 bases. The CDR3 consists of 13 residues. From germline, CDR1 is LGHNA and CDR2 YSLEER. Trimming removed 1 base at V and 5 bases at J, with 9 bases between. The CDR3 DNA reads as TGCGCCAGCAGCCAAGTACGCGGGAACGAGCAGTACTTC. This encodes CASSQVRGNEQYF.

The CDR3 DNA sequence: TGTGCCAGTAGTGAGACAGATACGCAGTATTTT. Protein sequence: CASSETDTQYF. The rearrangement joins TRBV19 to TRBJ2-3; D gene ambiguous. The CDR3 totals 11 residues. The V and J ends lost 5 bases and 3 bases respectively, with 3 bases between them. Germline V lookup: CDR1 LNHDA, CDR2 SQIVND (reference sequence). The full variable domain, with the rest looked up from reference TRBV19 and TRBJ2-3, is DGGITQSPKYLFRKEGQNVTLSCEQNLNHDAMYWYRQDPGQGLRLIYYSQIVNDFQKGDIAEGYSVSREKKESFPLTVTSAQKNPTAFYLCASSETDTQYFGPGTRLTVL.

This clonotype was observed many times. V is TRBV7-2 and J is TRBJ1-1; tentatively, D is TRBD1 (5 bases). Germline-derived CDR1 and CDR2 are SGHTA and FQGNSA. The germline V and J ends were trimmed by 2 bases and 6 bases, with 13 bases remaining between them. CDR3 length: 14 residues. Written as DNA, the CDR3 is TGTGCCAGCAGCTTACAGGGAATTACGGCTGAAGCTTTCTTT. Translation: CASSLQGITAEAFF.